Each of the 27 T cell receptor gamma chains below was sequenced from the same sample in a study of gamma-delta chains in newborns, infants, children (dated by TCRdb to about 2019). The sample was run on an Illumina MiSeq. With CATT, TCRdb called clones again from the public reads; duplicate DNA rows were later joined. The sample includes about 180 gamma-chain clones, with roughly 46% observed a single time. Jointly, the top ten make up about 30% of the sample. The sample was blood. All receptors come from a child who was a newborn, infant or young child, either healthy, febrile or measles-vaccinated (not recorded which).

Of note for this clone: This clone may be a read error of a much larger clone one base away. The chain combines TRGV5 with TRGJP2. TCRdb supplies no J gene; here it was assigned by aligning the nucleotide sequence to germline. The length of the CDR3 is 14 residues. CDR1 is VINAFY, CDR2 YDVSNSKD, per germline. Written as DNA, the CDR3 is TGTGCCACCCGGGACAGGAGTAGTGATTGGATCAAGACGTTT. Protein sequence: CATRDRSSDWIKTF.

By share, this clone ranks as large. The chain carries TRGV3 and TRGJ1 or TRGJ2. The J gene, left out of TCRdb, was set here by checking the DNA against germline. Germline CDR1 reads VTNTFY; CDR2 reads YDVSTARD (reference sequence). This CDR3 is built from 13 residues. Unmatched junction bases numbered 5, after V lost 3 bases and J lost 3 bases. The CDR3 loop reads CATWDGGYYKKLF. CDR3 nucleotide sequence: TGTGCCACCTGGGACGGGGGTTATTATAAGAAACTCTTT.

Turning to this clone: This clone may be a read error of a much larger clone one base away. V gene TRGV3 combines with J gene TRGJP2. Germline matching of the DNA provided the J gene here, since TCRdb leaves it blank. CDR3 size: 15 residues. Germline V gene lookup returns CDR1 VTNTFY and CDR2 YDVSTARD (reference sequence). In DNA, the CDR3 is TGTGCCACCTGGGACAGGCGCAGTAGTGGTTGGATCAAGACGTTT. Protein product: CATWDRRSSGWIKTF.

Note on this clone: This may come from a read error, since a much larger clone is one base off. The rearrangement links TRGV2 to TRGJ1 or TRGJ2. The J gene was not available in TCRdb and was assigned here by matching the DNA to germline segments. CDR1 is EGSNGY and CDR2 is YDSYNSKV in the germline V gene. CDR3 size: 12 residues. DNA for the CDR3: TGTGCCGCCTGGGACGGGCCGGGTATGAAACTCTTT. It yields the protein CAAWDGPGMKLF.

As concerns this clone: A clone one base away is much larger, so this may be a read error. This chain connects TRGV2 to TRGJ1 or TRGJ2. TCRdb offers no J gene call, so here the DNA was matched to germline to obtain one. In germline, CDR1 is EGSNGY, CDR2 YDSYNSKV. CDR3 length: 14 amino acids. The CDR3 loop is CATWGGPPYYKKLF. The DNA of the CDR3 is TGTGCCACCTGGGGCGGGCCCCCGTATTATAAGAAACTCTTT.

By sample fraction, this clone is hyperexpanded (1% or more). The chain employs TRGV9 and TRGJP. Trimming at V came to 0 bases and at J to 4 bases, leaving 0 bases not matched to a gene. Germline values: CDR1 GITISATS, CDR2 ISYDGTV (reference sequence). The CDR3 is 16 amino acids. CDR3 DNA: TGTGCCTTGTGGGAGGTGCAAGAGTTGGGCAAAAAAATCAAGGTATTT. Its translation: CALWEVQELGKKIKVF.

With respect to this clone: Other DNA sequences from this sample encode an identical CDR3 as well. This sequence joins TRGV8 and TRGJ1 or TRGJ2. In the absence of a J gene in TCRdb, the DNA was matched to germline to assign it here. Germline V gene lookup returns CDR1 VENAVY and CDR2 YDSYNSRV. With V trimmed by 1 base and J by 4 bases, 4 bases remained unmatched. The CDR3 has 13 residues. This chain's CDR3 is CATWDRDYYKKLF. DNA for the CDR3: TGTGCCACCTGGGATAGAGACTATTATAAGAAACTCTTT.

The V gene is TRGV8, the J gene TRGJ1 or TRGJ2. Because TCRdb records no J gene, it was assigned here through a match of the DNA to germline. J lost 7 bases, V lost 1 base, and 7 bases had no gene match. Germline V gene sequence: CDR1 VENAVY, CDR2 YDSYNSRV. This CDR3 is 13 amino acids long. The chain's CDR3 is CATWDRLQYKKLF. The DNA of the CDR3 is TGTGCCACCTGGGATAGACTTCAGTATAAGAAACTCTTT.

As to this clone: Being one base from a much bigger clone, this may be a read error. The CDR3 loop is CALWEVLQELGKKIEVF. The CDR3 region has the DNA TGTGCCTTGTGGGAGGTGCTACAAGAGTTGGGCAAAAAAATCGAGGTATTT. No J gene was assigned, while the V gene was called as TRGV9. The CDR3 is 17 residues long. The V gene's germline CDR1 is GITISATS and CDR2 ISYDGTV (reference sequence).

In the case of this clone: At the DNA level, this CDR3 is encoded by other sequences in the same sample as well. V gene TRGV8 was called; the J gene was not. The CDR3 totals 13 residues. Looked up from germline, CDR1 is VENAVY and CDR2 is YDSYNSRV. CDR3 loop: CATWDRDYYKKLF. The CDR3 DNA reads TGTGCCACCTGGGATAGAGACTATTATAAGAAGCTCTTT.

This clone was observed a single time. A far larger clone is a single base away, which makes a read error likely. The V gene is TRGV5, the J gene TRGJ1 or TRGJ2. The J gene is absent in TCRdb and was assigned here via DNA matching to germline. Germline CDR1 reads VINAFY; CDR2 reads YDVSNSKD. There are 12 residues in the CDR3. Trimming removed 5 bases from V and 11 bases from J; junction bases left unmatched: 12. CDR3 bases: TGTGCCACCTGGGGCGGTCGGAGGGAGAAACTCTTT. This gives the protein CATWGGRREKLF.

Turning to this clone: A far larger clone differs by one base, so this is likely a read error. Within the sample, other DNA sequences also encode this same CDR3. The gene calls are TRGV5 and TRGJ1 or TRGJ2. The J gene is not listed in TCRdb, so it was assigned here from a DNA match to germline. The germline gives CDR1 VINAFY, CDR2 YDVSNSKD. CDR3 size: 12 residues. CDR3 amino acids: CATWDGRREKLF. DNA of the CDR3: TGCGCCACCTGGGACGGTCGGAGGGAGAAACTCTTT.

Of note for this clone: A read error is possible here, since a much larger clone lies one base away. Other DNA variants within this sample encode the same CDR3. The V and J genes are TRGV3 and TRGJP2. No J gene was available from TCRdb, and it was assigned here by a germline match of the DNA. Trimming took 3 bases from V and 1 from J; bases not matched to a gene: 14. The CDR3 sequence is 18 residues long. Germline loops: CDR1 VTNTFY, CDR2 YDVSTARD (reference sequence). CDR3 in DNA: TGTGCCACCTGGGACCCGTCGAGGGGCCTTAGTAGTGATTGGATCAAGACGTTT. Translated, it gives CATWDPSRGLSSDWIKTF.

As concerns this clone: The same CDR3 arises from other DNA sequences in this sample as well. The V gene is listed as TRGV9; no J gene was called. The CDR3 sequence is 12 residues long. Germline-derived CDR1 and CDR2 are GITISATS and ISYDGTV (reference sequence). This CDR3 is CALWEAYYKKLF. In nucleotides, the CDR3 is TGTGCCTTGTGGGAGGCTTATTATAAGAAGCTCTTT.

By sample share, this clone is large. Other DNA sequences in the same sample also yield this CDR3. The gene calls are TRGV9 and TRGJP. The J gene comes from matching the DNA to germline here; TCRdb lacks it. This CDR3 spans 17 amino acids. The V segment lost 0 bases and the J segment 4 bases; nucleotides outside the gene matches: 3. Germline CDR1 GITISATS, CDR2 ISYDGTV (reference sequence). The CDR3 nucleotides read TGTGCCTTGTGGGAGGTGCTACAAGAGTTGGGCAAAAAAATCAAGGTATTT. This encodes CALWEVLQELGKKIKVF.

A word on this clone: A much larger clonotype is one base distant, so this may be a read error. The identical CDR3 is also encoded by other nucleotide sequences in the sample. The J segment was not called; the V segment is TRGV9. The CDR3 is made up of 14 amino acids. CDR1 is GITISATS and CDR2 is ISYDGTV in the germline V gene (reference sequence). This chain's CDR3 is CALWEVRFYYKKLF. CDR3 coding DNA: TGTGCCTTGTGGGAGGTCCGGTTTTATTATAAGAAACTCTTC.

The rearrangement uses TRGV8 and TRGJP. TCRdb is silent on the J gene; assignment here came from matching the DNA to germline. CDR1 and CDR2 (germline): VENAVY, YDSYNSRV. The CDR3 is 17 amino acids. Germline trimming cut 0 bases from V and 11 bases from J; bases unmatched to any gene: 10. The CDR3 nucleotides are TGTGCCACCTGGGATAGGGGATGGGCGCTGGGCAAAAAAATCAAGGTATTT. It codes for CATWDRGWALGKKIKVF.

This clone occurred once. The sample contains more than one DNA sequence encoding this CDR3. No call exists for the J gene, whereas the V gene is TRGV8. The CDR3 consists of 15 residues. Germline CDR1 and CDR2: VENAVY and YDSYNSRV. The CDR3 bases are TGTGCCACCTGGGATGGGCTTAGTAGTGATTGGATCAAGACATTT. This encodes CATWDGLSSDWIKTF.

Points on this clone: This may arise from a read error, as a much more abundant clone is one base away. Here the CDR3 reads CASWEVLYKKLF. The DNA for the CDR3 is TGTGCCTCGTGGGAGGTGCTATATAAGAAACTCTTT. This sequence joins TRGV9 and TRGJ1 or TRGJ2. No J segment appears in TCRdb, so it was assigned here by matching the sequence to germline. This CDR3 has 12 residues. Looked up from germline, CDR1 is GITISATS and CDR2 is ISYDGTV (reference sequence).

For this clone: This may come from a read error, since a much larger clone is one base off. The J gene is given as TRGJ1 or TRGJ2, and the V gene is not called. The CDR3 is 13 amino acids. The CDR3 protein is CALWEVLYCKKLF. The CDR3 DNA is TGTGCCTTGTGGGAGGTTTTATATTGTAAGAAACTCTTT.

In its sample, this clone ranks as large. The sample carries other DNA sequences with the same CDR3. This chain joins TRGV9 and TRGJP. Because TCRdb records no J gene, it was assigned here through a match of the DNA to germline. The CDR3 is 17 residues long. V lost 0 bases, J lost 3 bases, and 2 bases stayed unmatched. CDR1 is GITISATS and CDR2 is ISYDGTV in the germline V gene (reference sequence). As DNA, the CDR3 is TGTGCCTTGTGGGAGGTGCTGCAAGAGTTGGGCAAAAAAATCAAGGTATTT. Its translation is CALWEVLQELGKKIKVF.

This clone was detected only once. A much larger clone lies a single base off, so this may be a read error. The chain uses TRGV9 and TRGJ1 or TRGJ2. The J gene was not available in TCRdb and was assigned here by matching the DNA to germline segments. The CDR3 is 12 residues long. The germline V gene encodes CDR1 GITISATS and CDR2 ISYDGTV (reference sequence). The V segment lost 3 bases and the J segment 4 bases; nucleotides outside the gene matches: 3. The CDR3 reads CALWEKYYKKLF. CDR3 in DNA: TGTGCCTTGTGGGAGAAGTATTATAAGAAACTCTTT.

This clone is large. The rearrangement links TRGV9 to TRGJP2. No J gene is reported in TCRdb; it was inferred here by comparing the DNA with germline. CDR3 length: 15 residues. With 3 bases clipped from V and 3 bases from J, the junction kept 7 bases outside the gene matches. Germline V gene sequence: CDR1 GITISATS, CDR2 ISYDGTV (reference sequence). CDR3 nucleotide sequence: TGTGCCTTGTGGGAGTTCACTCGTAGTGATTGGATCAAGACGTTT. The encoded protein is CALWEFTRSDWIKTF.

By proportion, this clone is large. The same CDR3 also results from other DNA sequences found in this sample. V gene TRGV5 combines with J gene TRGJ1 or TRGJ2. TCRdb leaves out the J gene; it was filled in here by matching the DNA to germline. V dropped 0 bases and J dropped 4; count of bases not matched to a gene: 9. From germline, CDR1 is VINAFY and CDR2 YDVSNSKD. The CDR3 covers 15 residues. The CDR3 DNA reads as TGTGCCACCTGGGACAGGCCGGGTAGCTATTATAAGAAACTCTTT. It codes for CATWDRPGSYYKKLF.

This clone was seen a few times. The V and J genes are TRGV2 and TRGJP1. The J gene was missing in TCRdb and was found by matching the end of the DNA to germline. CDR1 EGSNGY and CDR2 YDSYNSKV come from the germline V gene. The CDR3 loop spans 16 amino acids. Unmatched junction bases numbered 4, after V lost 0 bases and J lost 0 bases. CDR3 residues: CATWDGPHTTGWFKIF. The DNA of the CDR3 is TGTGCCACCTGGGACGGGCCGCATACCACTGGTTGGTTCAAGATATTT.

In its sample, this clone is large. The CDR3 sequence: CATWDYYKKLF. The CDR3 DNA follows: TGTGCCACCTGGGACTATTATAAGAAACTCTTT. This chain links TRGV8 with TRGJ1 or TRGJ2. The CDR3 has 11 amino acids. The ends lost 4 bases at V and 4 bases at J; junction bases unmatched: 1. CDR1 is VENAVY and CDR2 is YDSYNSRV in the germline V gene.

Details on this clone: This likely came from a read error, as a far larger clone is one base away. The CDR3 region is CALWEVGGYYKKLF. The CDR3 nucleotides are TGTGCCTTGTGGGAGGTGGGGGGTTATTATAAGAAACTCTTT. V is TRGV9 and J is TRGJ1 or TRGJ2. The J gene, absent from TCRdb, was called here by matching the DNA to germline. Germline V gene sequence: CDR1 GITISATS, CDR2 ISYDGTV (reference sequence). This CDR3 comprises 14 residues. Trimming took 0 bases from V and 3 from J; bases not matched to a gene: 5.